This record covers a single TCR beta chain. What it binds is not known. These data belong to a study of T cells in Graves' hyperthyroidism and ophthalmopathy. Study-level results: The model predicted ophthalmopathy a median around six months before onset. Blood also contained most expanded thyroid clonotypes above 0.001. Through a model of 13 V-J features, ophthalmopathy was separated from stable hyperthyroidism.

The CDR3 contains 17 residues. The trim removed 5 bases at V and 3 bases at J, leaving 10 bases unmatched. Germline V CDR1 and CDR2: LNHDA, SQIVND (reference sequence). For the diagnoses, clinical symptoms, serum thyroxine and TRAb, thyroid ultrasound and orbital computed tomography were used. It was RNA transcripts that yielded the amplified TCR beta CDR3 regions. HTBI primers drove first-round RT-PCR of the TCR CDR3. TCRdb re-derived calls from the multiplex PCR reads in MiXCR, one entry per CDR3 protein. The repertoire includes fewer than 650,000 distinct CDR3 sequences, approximately 48% of them detected once, and about two fifths sits in the top ten.

This clonotype originated in an adult woman with Graves' disease, either hyperthyroidism or ophthalmopathy (not recorded which). Sequencing was carried out using peripheral blood or thyroid tissue (not recorded which). The J gene is TRBJ2-5, the V gene TRBV19, with TRBD2 identical over 12 bases. The CDR3 DNA is TGTGCCAGTAGTTCCCGCACTAGCGGGAGGTATGAAGAGACCCAGTACTTC. It codes for CASSSRTSGRYEETQYF. The complete variable domain, with remaining parts taken from reference TRBV19 and TRBJ2-5, reads DGGITQSPKYLFRKEGQNVTLSCEQNLNHDAMYWYRQDPGQGLRLIYYSQIVNDFQKGDIAEGYSVSREKKESFPLTVTSAQKNPTAFYLCASSSRTSGRYEETQYFGPGTRLLVL.